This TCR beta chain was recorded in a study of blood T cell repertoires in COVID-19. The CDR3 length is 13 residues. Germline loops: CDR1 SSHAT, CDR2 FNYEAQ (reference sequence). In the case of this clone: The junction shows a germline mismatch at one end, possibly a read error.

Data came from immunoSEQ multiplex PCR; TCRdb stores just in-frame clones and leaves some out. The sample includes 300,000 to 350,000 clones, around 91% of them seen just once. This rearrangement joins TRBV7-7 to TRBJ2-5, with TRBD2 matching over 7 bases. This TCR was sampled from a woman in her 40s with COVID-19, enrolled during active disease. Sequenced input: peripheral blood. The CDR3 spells CASSWTRGETQYF. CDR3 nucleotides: TGTGCTAGCAGCTGGACTAGGGGAGAGACCCAGTACTTC.